These T cell receptor beta chains were read from a single sample in a study of blood T cells in healthy people across ages. TCRdb re-called the 5' RACE reads with MiXCR, one entry per CDR3 protein. Of about 1,400,000 distinct CDR3 sequences in the sample, approximately 42% are singletons; the top ten hold around 8%. The sequenced material came from blood. All receptors come from a woman between 18 and 29 years old in good health. CDR3s include the opening cysteine and the closing phenylalanine or tryptophan. A D gene is named only where the DNA matches it firmly. Clone size is shown for a subset of rows, as once, few, many or a class of expanded clone.

j_gene: TRBJ1-2; d_gene: NA; abundance: NA; v_gene: TRBV18; CDR3aa: CASSPPQEPYGYTF; CDR3nt: TGTGCCAGCTCACCACCCCAGGAACCCTATGGCTACACCTTC
j_gene: TRBJ2-3; d_gene: NA; abundance: NA; v_gene: TRBV3-1; CDR3aa: CASSHPTGRSGYTQYF; CDR3nt: TGTGCCAGCAGCCACCCCACCGGGAGATCCGGGTATACGCAGTATTTT
j_gene: TRBJ2-3; d_gene: TRBD2; abundance: few; v_gene: TRBV5-6; CDR3aa: CASSFPAGVKTDTQYF; CDR3nt: TGTGCCAGCAGCTTCCCCGCGGGGGTGAAAACAGATACGCAGTATTTT
j_gene: TRBJ2-1; d_gene: TRBD2; abundance: NA; v_gene: TRBV18; CDR3aa: CASSLLAGDSFHEQFF; CDR3nt: TGTGCCAGCTCACTTTTAGCGGGAGATAGTTTCCATGAGCAGTTCTTC
j_gene: TRBJ2-5; d_gene: NA; abundance: few; v_gene: TRBV20-1; CDR3aa: CSAWRGSDEETQYF; CDR3nt: TGCAGTGCCTGGCGTGGGAGCGACGAAGAGACCCAGTACTTC
j_gene: TRBJ2-5; d_gene: NA; abundance: NA; v_gene: TRBV12-3/TRBV12-4; CDR3aa: CASSLRDLRKEQYF; CDR3nt: TGTGCCAGCAGTCTCCGGGACCTAAGGAAAGAGCAGTACTTC
j_gene: TRBJ2-1; d_gene: NA; abundance: few; v_gene: TRBV4-1; CDR3aa: CASSRLSSYNEQFF; CDR3nt: TGCGCCAGCAGCCGATTAAGCTCCTACAATGAGCAGTTCTTC
j_gene: TRBJ2-1; d_gene: NA; abundance: NA; v_gene: TRBV7-2; CDR3aa: CASRRGSGSYNEQFF; CDR3nt: TGTGCCAGCAGAAGGGGGTCGGGCTCCTACAATGAGCAGTTCTTC
j_gene: TRBJ2-3; d_gene: TRBD2; abundance: NA; v_gene: TRBV20-1; CDR3aa: CSAWGGSSTDTQYF; CDR3nt: TGCAGTGCTTGGGGGGGGTCTAGCACAGATACGCAGTATTTT
j_gene: TRBJ2-1; d_gene: TRBD2; abundance: NA; v_gene: TRBV20-1; CDR3aa: CSASSQARGDNEQFF; CDR3nt: TGCAGTGCTAGCTCACAAGCGCGGGGGGACAATGAGCAGTTCTTC
j_gene: TRBJ2-4; d_gene: NA; abundance: many; v_gene: TRBV2; CDR3aa: CASSLDGTTAKNIQYF; CDR3nt: TGTGCCAGCAGCTTAGACGGTACCACAGCCAAAAACATTCAGTACTTC
j_gene: TRBJ2-1; d_gene: NA; abundance: few; v_gene: TRBV2; CDR3aa: CASSGDGSYNEQFF; CDR3nt: TGTGCCAGCAGTGGCGACGGGTCCTACAATGAGCAGTTCTTC
j_gene: TRBJ2-1; d_gene: NA; abundance: few; v_gene: TRBV6-5; CDR3aa: CASSYSLTNEQFF; CDR3nt: TGTGCCAGCAGTTATTCGCTGACAAATGAGCAGTTCTTC
j_gene: TRBJ2-7; d_gene: NA; abundance: NA; v_gene: TRBV5-1; CDR3aa: CASSLVRAEGYEQYF; CDR3nt: TGCGCCAGCAGCCTCGTCCGGGCTGAGGGCTACGAGCAGTACTTC
j_gene: TRBJ2-5; d_gene: TRBD1; abundance: once; v_gene: TRBV5-1; CDR3aa: CASSAGQVQETQYF; CDR3nt: TGCGCCAGCAGCGCTGGACAGGTCCAAGAGACCCAGTACTTC
j_gene: TRBJ2-2; d_gene: NA; abundance: NA; v_gene: TRBV15; CDR3aa: CATSRDLTGVTGELFF; CDR3nt: TGTGCCACCAGCAGAGATCTAACAGGAGTCACCGGGGAGCTGTTTTTT
j_gene: TRBJ2-5; d_gene: NA; abundance: NA; v_gene: TRBV20-1; CDR3aa: CSARDPWWGIETQYF; CDR3nt: TGCAGTGCTAGAGACCCCTGGTGGGGGATAGAGACCCAGTACTTC
j_gene: TRBJ2-5; d_gene: TRBD2; abundance: NA; v_gene: TRBV5-5; CDR3aa: CASSFMGLAGVAGEYF; CDR3nt: TGTGCCAGCAGCTTTATGGGACTAGCGGGAGTTGCTGGGGAGTACTTC
j_gene: TRBJ2-5; d_gene: NA; abundance: NA; v_gene: TRBV20-1; CDR3aa: CSARTSQETQYF; CDR3nt: TGCAGTGCTAGGACTAGCCAAGAGACCCAGTACTTC
j_gene: TRBJ2-3; d_gene: NA; abundance: few; v_gene: TRBV5-5; CDR3aa: CASSLSSFSTDTQYF; CDR3nt: TGTGCCAGCAGCTTGAGTAGTTTCAGCACAGATACGCAGTATTTT
j_gene: TRBJ1-1; d_gene: NA; abundance: NA; v_gene: TRBV28; CDR3aa: CAGGRNTEAFF; CDR3nt: TGTGCCGGTGGGAGGAACACTGAAGCTTTCTTT
j_gene: TRBJ2-1; d_gene: TRBD2; abundance: few; v_gene: TRBV12-3/TRBV12-4; CDR3aa: CASSLTAGGPNEQFF; CDR3nt: TGTGCCAGCAGTTTAACGGCGGGAGGGCCGAATGAGCAGTTCTTC
j_gene: TRBJ2-2; d_gene: NA; abundance: few; v_gene: TRBV20-1; CDR3aa: CSARLSSFKLFF; CDR3nt: TGCAGTGCTAGGCTTTCTTCATTTAAGCTGTTTTTT
j_gene: TRBJ1-1; d_gene: NA; abundance: NA; v_gene: TRBV29-1; CDR3aa: CSGWTVMNTEAFF; CDR3nt: TGCAGCGGGTGGACAGTCATGAACACTGAAGCTTTCTTT
j_gene: TRBJ1-2; d_gene: TRBD1; abundance: NA; v_gene: TRBV20-1; CDR3aa: CSASNQGVYGYTF; CDR3nt: TGCAGTGCTAGCAACCAGGGGGTCTATGGCTACACCTTC
j_gene: TRBJ2-7; d_gene: NA; abundance: few; v_gene: TRBV6-6; CDR3aa: CASSTREASQYEQYF; CDR3nt: TGTGCCAGCAGCACCAGGGAGGCTAGCCAGTACGAGCAGTACTTC
j_gene: TRBJ2-3; d_gene: NA; abundance: NA; v_gene: TRBV7-2; CDR3aa: CASSLYLPGQHNTDTQYF; CDR3nt: TGTGCCAGCAGCTTATATCTCCCAGGACAGCATAACACAGATACGCAGTATTTT
j_gene: TRBJ2-3; d_gene: TRBD2; abundance: NA; v_gene: TRBV28; CDR3aa: CASLNGGGTDTQYF; CDR3nt: TGTGCCAGCCTTAATGGCGGGGGAACGGATACGCAGTATTTT
j_gene: TRBJ2-2; d_gene: NA; abundance: few; v_gene: TRBV20-1; CDR3aa: CSARGRNTGELFF; CDR3nt: TGCAGTGCTAGAGGCCGGAACACCGGGGAGCTGTTTTTT
j_gene: TRBJ2-7; d_gene: NA; abundance: few; v_gene: TRBV27; CDR3aa: CASSFFDRSYEQYF; CDR3nt: TGTGCCAGCAGTTTTTTCGACAGATCCTACGAGCAGTACTTC
j_gene: TRBJ2-6; d_gene: TRBD1; abundance: NA; v_gene: TRBV7-6; CDR3aa: CASSQTGAPGANVLTF; CDR3nt: TGTGCCAGCAGTCAAACAGGGGCCCCTGGGGCCAACGTCCTGACTTTC
j_gene: TRBJ2-2; d_gene: TRBD2; abundance: many; v_gene: TRBV15; CDR3aa: CATSREGRATGELFF; CDR3nt: TGTGCCACCAGCAGAGAGGGGAGGGCCACCGGGGAGCTGTTTTTT
j_gene: TRBJ1-5; d_gene: NA; abundance: NA; v_gene: TRBV18; CDR3aa: CASSPRIGGGQPQHF; CDR3nt: TGTGCCAGCTCACCACGTATCGGGGGGGGTCAGCCCCAGCATTTT
j_gene: TRBJ2-3; d_gene: TRBD1; abundance: NA; v_gene: TRBV9; CDR3aa: CASSGQGDERDTQYF; CDR3nt: TGTGCCAGCAGCGGACAGGGAGATGAGAGGGATACGCAGTATTTT
j_gene: TRBJ2-5; d_gene: TRBD2; abundance: NA; v_gene: TRBV12-3/TRBV12-4; CDR3aa: CASSPYWGTSGSFETQYF; CDR3nt: TGTGCCAGCAGCCCTTATTGGGGAACTAGCGGGAGTTTTGAGACCCAGTACTTC